These T cell receptor beta chains were read from a single sample in a study of blood T cell repertoires in COVID-19. TCRdb's copy holds only in-frame clones and misses some; the assay was immunoSEQ multiplex PCR. Counted here are some 87,000 clones, around 87% occurring once; the ten biggest clones make up 15% to 20%. Sequencing was done on a sample of peripheral blood. The receptors here all came from a human donor in a cohort sampled during active COVID-19. Each CDR3 is given with its conserved first and last residue. The D gene is left open where the match is weak. Clone size is stated in some rows and not others, as once, few, many or a class when expanded.

size	J	D	V	DNA	CDR3
NA	TRBJ1-1	TRBD1	TRBV28	TGTGCCAGCAGTGGGACAGGGGAGAAGGAAGCTTTCTTT	CASSGTGEKEAFF
NA	TRBJ2-5	NA	TRBV4-3	TGCGCCAGCAGCCAAGATCGGACTACCCCAGAGACCCAGTACTTC	CASSQDRTTPETQYF
NA	TRBJ2-3	TRBD1	TRBV7-2	TGTGCCAGCAGCTTGGGACAGGGGGCAACTACGCAGTATTTT	CASSLGQGATTQYF
NA	TRBJ2-1	TRBD2	TRBV7-7	TGTGCCAGCAGCCGAGCGGGGGGCTGGGCCAATGAGCAGTTCTTC	CASSRAGGWANEQFF
NA	TRBJ2-1	TRBD1	TRBV5-1	TGCGCCAGCAGCTTGTACGGGACAGGGGCCAATGAGCAGTTCTTC	CASSLYGTGANEQFF
NA	TRBJ1-2	NA	TRBV9	TGTGCCAGCAGCTATGATGGGGCCGGTGGCTACACCTTC	CASSYDGAGGYTF
once	TRBJ2-7	NA	TRBV3-1/TRBV3-2	TGTGCCAGCAGCCAAGAAACTTTCCACGAGCAGTACTTC	CASSQETFHEQYF
NA	TRBJ2-3	NA	TRBV5-6	TGTGCCAGCAGCTTGGACAGGGACACGCAGTATTTT	CASSLDRDTQYF
NA	TRBJ1-4	NA	TRBV5-6	TGTGCCAGCAGCTTGAAGCGTCTACAGGGAAATGAAAAACTGTTTTTT	CASSLKRLQGNEKLFF
NA	TRBJ2-1	NA	TRBV7-9	TGTGCCAGCAGCTTAGCGGGGGGCTACAATGAGCAGTTCTTC	CASSLAGGYNEQFF
NA	TRBJ2-1	NA	TRBV5-4	TGTGCCAGCAGCTCCGGGAACCCTGAGCAGTTCTTC	CASSSGNPEQFF
NA	TRBJ1-6	TRBD1	TRBV25-1	TGTGCCAGCAGAGAACAGGGGAAAGGGTCACCCCTCCACTTT	CASREQGKGSPLHF
NA	TRBJ2-1	NA	TRBV3-1/TRBV3-2	TGTGCCAGCAGCCATAGTGGTCGAATCTACAATGAGCAGTTCTTC	CASSHSGRIYNEQFF
NA	TRBJ1-4	NA	TRBV7-8	TGTGCCAGCAGCTTAGATGTAGGGGACATAGGGGAAAAACTGTTTTTT	CASSLDVGDIGEKLFF
NA	TRBJ2-3	NA	TRBV11-2	TGTGCCAGCAGCTTGGGACTGGAACCCGTCGCCACGCAGTATTTT	CASSLGLEPVATQYF
NA	TRBJ2-3	TRBD2	TRBV5-1	TGCGCCAGCTCCATTACTAGCGGACACACAGATACGCAGTATTTT	CASSITSGHTDTQYF
NA	TRBJ1-2	NA	TRBV28	TGTGCCAGCAGATCCGGACAGAACTATGGCTACACCTTC	CASRSGQNYGYTF
NA	TRBJ1-4	NA	TRBV9	TGTGCCAGCAGCGCCCCACGGGGAGATAATGAAAAACTGTTTTTT	CASSAPRGDNEKLFF
NA	TRBJ1-2	NA	TRBV27	TGTGCCAGCAGCTCGGGACTTGGCTACACCTTC	CASSSGLGYTF
NA	TRBJ2-1	NA	TRBV6-2/TRBV6-3	TGTGCCAGCAGTTTGCGCGGGGGCACCTACAATGAGCAGTTCTTC	CASSLRGGTYNEQFF
NA	TRBJ1-2	NA	TRBV10-3	TGTGCCATCATGGGGGCGACAACAACAAACTATGGCTACACCTTC	CAIMGATTTNYGYTF
NA	TRBJ2-3	NA	TRBV3-1/TRBV3-2	TGTGCCAGCAGCCAAGATCATGCAGATACGCAGTATTTT	CASSQDHADTQYF
NA	TRBJ1-2	TRBD1	TRBV27	TGTGCCAGCAGCACTCGGACAGGTCATGGCTACACCTTC	CASSTRTGHGYTF
NA	TRBJ2-5	TRBD2	TRBV7-4	TGTGCCAGCAGCCCCCCTGGGGTGGGGACTAGCGGTGCGTACCAAGAGACCCAGTACTTC	CASSPPGVGTSGAYQETQYF
NA	TRBJ2-7	TRBD1	TRBV9	TGTGCCAGCAGCAAAGGGGGCGCGGGCCTCGAGCAGTACTTC	CASSKGGAGLEQYF
NA	TRBJ1-5	NA	TRBV19	TGTGCCAGTAGTATGCAGCAGGGCAGCAATCAGCCCCAGCATTTT	CASSMQQGSNQPQHF
NA	TRBJ2-3	TRBD1	TRBV3-1/TRBV3-2	TGTGCCAGCAGCCTATCCGGGACAGGGGGAGATACGCAGTATTTT	CASSLSGTGGDTQYF
NA	TRBJ1-3	NA	TRBV3-1/TRBV3-2	TGTGCCAGCACGAGGGGAGGTGCCGGATCTGGAAACACCATATATTTT	CASTRGGAGSGNTIYF
NA	TRBJ1-2	NA	TRBV28	TGTGCCAGCAGCCCGTCGGCAGGATTTAACTATGGCTACACCTTC	CASSPSAGFNYGYTF
NA	TRBJ1-6	TRBD1	TRBV7-8	TGTGCCAGCAGCTTAGTCTCGAACAGGGGTGGAAATTCACCCCTCCACTTT	CASSLVSNRGGNSPLHF
NA	TRBJ1-1	TRBD1	TRBV6-4	TGTGCCAGCAGAGACAGGGCAGGGGAGAACACTGAAGCTTTCTTT	CASRDRAGENTEAFF
NA	TRBJ2-7	NA	TRBV7-9	TGTGCCAGCAGCTTAGTCAATTGGCGGGGAATCCACGAGCAGTACTTC	CASSLVNWRGIHEQYF